This TCR beta chain was recovered during a study of cytomegalovirus exposure and HLA in healthy donors. Study conclusions and caveats: Associated with HLA alleles at 0.05 false discovery rate in a later analysis were 16,951 TCR beta sequences. The authors later linked a missense DCLRE1C variant to TCR beta V- and J-gene trimming.

As to this clone: No antigen is known for it.

The CDR3 has 13 amino acids. With V trimmed by 7 bases and J by 7 bases, 12 bases remained unmatched. CDR1 SQVTM and CDR2 ANQGSEA come from the germline V gene. The PCR employed 60 Vbeta primers together with 13 Jbeta primers. Profiled with immunoSEQ multiplex PCR; TCRdb holds only in-frame clones, not every one. The table includes roughly 250,000 clones, 84% detected once. This clonotype was sampled from a woman aged 40 to 50 in good health and CMV-seropositive. Sequencing input: PBMCs. V usage is TRBV29-1 and J usage is TRBJ2-7; the match to TRBD1 covers 8 bases. The CDR3: CSARQGMGSEQYF. The CDR3 region has the DNA TGCAGCGCCCGACAGGGGATGGGGAGTGAGCAGTACTTC.